The 12 T cell receptor beta chains below all came from one sample that was sequenced in a study of blood T cell repertoires in COVID-19. Profiled with immunoSEQ multiplex PCR; TCRdb holds only in-frame clones, not every one. The sample yields approximately 130,000 clones, 86% seen once. The sequencing input was peripheral blood. These TCRs come from a woman aged 45 to 65 who had recovered from COVID-19.

The chain employs TRBV18 and TRBJ1-2; tentatively, D is TRBD1 (5 bases). The germline gives CDR1 KGHSH, CDR2 LQKENI. Trimming took 6 bases from V and 2 from J, leaving 13 bases between them. CDR3 length equals 14 residues. The CDR3 bases are TGTGCCAGCTCCCCTTCACAGGAAAACTATGGCTACACCTTC. Its translation is CASSPSQENYGYTF.

The chain has TRBV19 and TRBJ2-7, with a tentative D call TRBD1 (5 bases). CDR1 is LNHDA, CDR2 SQIVND, per germline (reference sequence). Deletions cut 0 bases from V and 5 bases from J, with 20 bases between. The CDR3 loop spans 17 amino acids. The CDR3 is CASSIDRRGLSPHEQYF. CDR3 in DNA: TGTGCCAGTAGTATAGATCGTAGGGGCCTCTCCCCCCACGAGCAGTACTTC.

This sequence joins TRBV7-9 and TRBJ1-5, with D uncertain. V gave up 6 bases and J gave up 4 bases, with 13 bases separating them. The CDR3 runs 14 residues. CDR1 is SEHNR and CDR2 is FQNEAQ in the germline V gene (reference sequence). Written as DNA, the CDR3 is TGTGCCAGCAGGATAGGGAGTTCGAATCAGCCCCAGCATTTT. This gives the protein CASRIGSSNQPQHF.

The V and J genes are TRBV9 and TRBJ1-1; the match to TRBD1 covers 12 bases. The J segment lost 6 bases and the V segment lost 4 bases, leaving 4 bases of the junction unmatched. The CDR3 has 14 residues. Germline CDR1 is SGDLS and CDR2 is YYNGEE. CDR3 in DNA: TGTGCCAGCAGCCCGGGACAGGGGGCATCTGAAGCTTTCTTT. Encoded protein: CASSPGQGASEAFF.

V usage is TRBV9 and J usage is TRBJ1-1, with 9 bases that match TRBD1. The CDR3 totals 14 residues. Germline V gene lookup returns CDR1 SGDLS and CDR2 YYNGEE. J lost 5 bases, V lost 4 bases, and 6 bases had no gene match. The CDR3 region has the DNA TGTGCCAGCAGCCTGCGACAGGGGGATACTGAAGCTTTCTTT. Amino acids: CASSLRQGDTEAFF.

V is TRBV5-6 and J is TRBJ1-2; D gene ambiguous. Trimming took off 0 bases at V and 3 bases at J, with 9 bases between the two ends. This CDR3 is 14 amino acids long. Per germline, CDR1 SGHDT and CDR2 YYEEEE. The CDR3 DNA reads TGTGCCAGCAGCTTGGGGCAGGCCCACTATGGCTACACCTTC. Protein sequence: CASSLGQAHYGYTF.

CDR3 in amino acids: CASSPGQGIGNEQFF. CDR3 DNA: TGTGCCAGCTCACCGGGACAGGGAATAGGGAATGAGCAGTTCTTC. The rearrangement links TRBV18 to TRBJ2-1; 9 bases are a match to TRBD1. The germline V gene has CDR1 KGHSH and CDR2 LQKENI. The CDR3 runs to 15 residues. Trimming at V came to 3 bases and at J to 7 bases, leaving 7 bases not matched to a gene.

This clone was detected only a few times. The rearrangement links TRBV5-4 to TRBJ2-5; D remains unclear. The V end was cut by 0 bases, the J end by 0 bases, with 6 bases between. The CDR3 covers 14 residues. Germline-derived CDR1 and CDR2 are SGHNT and YYREEE (reference sequence). DNA of the CDR3: TGTGCCAGCAGCTTGGGTGGCTACCAAGAGACCCAGTACTTC. Its translation: CASSLGGYQETQYF.

The chain joins TRBV27 to TRBJ2-6; 7 bases fit TRBD1. Germline V lookup: CDR1 MNHEY, CDR2 SMNVEV (reference sequence). Trimming at V came to 6 bases and at J to 2 bases, leaving 7 bases not matched to a gene. The CDR3 covers 16 residues. CDR3 nucleotides: TGTGCCAGCAGAACCCGAGACAGGGCTGGGGCCAACGTCCTGACTTTC. Amino acids: CASRTRDRAGANVLTF.

V is TRBV11-2 and J is TRBJ1-1; weak D call: TRBD1 (6 bases). Per the germline V gene, CDR1 is SGHAT and CDR2 is FQNNGV. V was clipped by 1 base and J by 10 bases, with 16 bases between them. The CDR3 covers 14 residues. For the CDR3, the DNA is TGTGCCAGCAGCTTAGCGGACAGCGCGAGAGGAGCTTTCTTT. Translating gives CASSLADSARGAFF. Full variable domain (remainder filled in from reference TRBV11-2 and TRBJ1-1): EAGVAQSPRYKIIEKRQSVAFWCNPISGHATLYWYQQILGQGPKLLIQFQNNGVVDDSQLPKDRFSAERLKGVDSTLKIQPAKLEDSAVYLCASSLADSARGAFFGQGTRLTVV.

J is TRBJ2-5 and V is TRBV11-2; TRBD2 matches at 8 bases. Germline loops: CDR1 SGHAT, CDR2 FQNNGV. The length of the CDR3 is 15 residues. Losses at the gene ends were 1 base for V and 5 bases for J; bases not matched to a gene: 6. CDR3 bases: TGTGCCAGCAGCTTAGTCGGGACTAGGAGCGAGACCCAGTACTTC. It yields the protein CASSLVGTRSETQYF.

The J gene is TRBJ1-2, the V gene TRBV7-9; 10 nucleotides match TRBD1. This CDR3 is built from 14 residues. The ends lost 7 bases at V and 5 bases at J; junction bases unmatched: 7. Per the germline V gene, CDR1 is SEHNR and CDR2 is FQNEAQ (reference sequence). Here the CDR3 DNA reads TGTGCCAGCATCCTCCCGGGACAGGGGTATGGCTACACCTTC. It specifies CASILPGQGYGYTF.